This T cell receptor (beta chain) is from a study of multiple sclerosis patients with progressive multifocal leukoencephalopathy. Turning to this clone: Its specificity is unknown.

The CDR3 sequence is 12 residues long. V was trimmed by 0 bases and J by 9 bases, leaving 9 bases between them. The germline CDR1 and CDR2 sequences are SGHDT and YYEEEE. Study-level findings and limits: Expanded clones at PML onset predated and persisted through natalizumab therapy.

As to time point: before natalizumab initiation. Assay: immunoSEQ multiplex PCR; the TCRdb copy retains only in-frame clones and omits some. The sample shows more than 25,000 clones, 88% of them seen only once. The rearrangement joins TRBV5-6 to TRBJ1-1; D is uncertain. Sequencing input: PBMCs. The origin of this receptor is a human donor with multiple sclerosis. CDR3 in amino acids: CASSLDRDKAFF. In nucleotides, the CDR3 is TGTGCCAGCAGCTTGGATCGTGACAAAGCTTTCTTT.